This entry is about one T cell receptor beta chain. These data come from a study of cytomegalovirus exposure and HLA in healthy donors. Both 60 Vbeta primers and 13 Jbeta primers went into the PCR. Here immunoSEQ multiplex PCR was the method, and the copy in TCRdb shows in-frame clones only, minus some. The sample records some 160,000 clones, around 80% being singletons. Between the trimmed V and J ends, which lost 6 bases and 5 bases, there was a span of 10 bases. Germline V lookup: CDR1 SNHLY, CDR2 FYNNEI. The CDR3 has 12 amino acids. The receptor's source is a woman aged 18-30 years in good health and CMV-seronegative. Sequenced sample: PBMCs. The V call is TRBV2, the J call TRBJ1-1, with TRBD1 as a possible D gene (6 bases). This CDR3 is CASRYTGTEAFF. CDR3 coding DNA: TGTGCCAGCAGATATACAGGGACTGAAGCTTTCTTT.